This TCR beta chain was documented in a study of human T cells and chemical hapten exposure. On the study more broadly: Largely, small differences in pooled library volume made per-sample TCR yields vary. Regarding the study as a whole: TCRs whose frequency exceeded 1 in 1000 remained the same following DPC sensitization.

This CDR3 is built from 15 residues. Trimming took off 0 bases at V and 0 bases at J, with 9 bases between the two ends. Germline V lookup: CDR1 LGHDT, CDR2 YNNKEL (reference sequence). Researchers extracted total RNA from unfractionated whole blood. This clonotype was found a few times. Its antigen is currently unknown. Individual cDNA molecules had unique molecular identifiers attached to them by the library. TCRdb analysed the 5' RACE reads with MiXCR anew, one entry per CDR3 protein. In the table there are about 140,000 distinct CDR3 sequences, roughly 4% of which are singletons. The J gene is TRBJ2-7, the V gene TRBV3-1; D is ambiguous. The receptor was isolated from a female donor in good health. CDR3 residues: CASSQDNVSSYEQYF. CDR3 DNA sequence: TGTGCCAGCAGCCAAGATAACGTTAGCTCCTACGAGCAGTACTTC.